This T cell receptor beta chain was sequenced for a study of T cell repertoires in cytomegalovirus infection. Study background: An indication of both CMV infection and matching HLA type came from public TCR beta signatures.

TCRdb itself ran the reads through MiXCR, one entry per CDR3 protein. Of 150,000 to 200,000 distinct CDR3 sequences in the sample, about 21% were seen once. This clonotype was seen only a few times. The antigen remains unidentified. The CDR3 sequence is 11 residues long. V was clipped by 9 bases and J by 9 bases; unmatched bases: 4. The V gene's germline CDR1 is SGHVS and CDR2 FNYEAQ. Study findings and constraints: The ex vivo response was dominated by HLA-C-restricted CMV-specific TCR beta clonotypes. Totalled public TCR beta family frequency picked out people who carried CMV plus the relevant HLA.

Sequenced sample: PBMCs. The receptor's source is a human donor in good health (CMV status not recorded). Some clones in this sample may be carry-over from other donors' samples. The J gene is TRBJ1-1, the V gene TRBV7-6; TRBD1 agrees at 10 bases. The chain's CDR3 is CASGTGAQAFF. The CDR3 bases are TGTGCCAGTGGGACAGGGGCACAAGCTTTCTTT.